Following are 24 T cell receptor beta chains from one sample sequenced in a study of technical replicates of blood from a handful of donors. Using immunoSEQ multiplex PCR, the repertoire was profiled, and TCRdb retains in-frame clones only, with some absent. This table holds about 16,000 clones, approximately 89% found once. Sequenced input: PBMCs. These receptors originate from a human donor in good health.

The rearrangement links TRBV6-4 to TRBJ2-5; TRBD1 agrees at 8 bases. Trimming removed 2 bases from V and 5 bases from J; junction bases left unmatched: 1. This CDR3 is 13 amino acids long. The V gene's germline CDR1 is MRHNA and CDR2 SNTAGT. The CDR3 DNA sequence: TGTGCCAGCAGTGACGGACAGGGCGAGACCCAGTACTTC. Amino acid sequence: CASSDGQGETQYF.

V gene TRBV2 combines with J gene TRBJ2-7; tentative D call: TRBD2 (6 bases). The germline gives CDR1 SNHLY, CDR2 FYNNEI. The ends were cut back, 8 bases at V and 6 bases at J, with 11 bases in the middle. The CDR3 runs to 11 residues. CDR3 DNA: TGTGCCAGCGCGGGGACCCCCGAGCAGTACTTC. Encoded protein: CASAGTPEQYF.

The CDR3 spells CASSLTPSGNEQFF. The DNA of the CDR3 is TGTGCCAGCAGCTTAACTCCTAGCGGCAATGAGCAGTTCTTC. The chain is built from TRBV7-3 and TRBJ2-1, with TRBD2 matching 7 bases. The germline V gene has CDR1 SGHTA and CDR2 FQGTGA. This CDR3 is 14 amino acids long. V was pared by 0 bases and J by 6 bases, with 2 bases of the junction left unmatched.

J is TRBJ2-7 and V is TRBV6-1; perhaps TRBD1 as D (5 bases). The CDR3 has 13 residues. Germline values: CDR1 MNHNS, CDR2 SASEGT. The V end lost 5 bases, the J end lost 6 bases, and 14 bases lay between the germline ends. Here the CDR3 reads CASSLAGSLEQYF. CDR3 sequence (DNA): TGTGCCAGCAGTCTGGCAGGGTCCCTCGAGCAGTACTTC.

The chain is built from TRBV6-5 and TRBJ1-5; 11 positions agree with TRBD1. Losses at the gene ends were 3 bases for V and 5 bases for J; bases not matched to a gene: 3. This CDR3 is 15 amino acids long. Germline V gene sequence: CDR1 MNHEY, CDR2 SVGAGI. CDR3 residues: CASSYGQGADQPQHF. DNA of the CDR3: TGTGCCAGCAGTTATGGACAGGGGGCTGATCAGCCCCAGCATTTT.

The chain uses TRBV6-4 and TRBJ2-3; a possible D gene is TRBD2 (6 bases). CDR1 and CDR2 (germline): MRHNA, SNTAGT. CDR3 length: 13 amino acids. Between the trimmed V and J ends, which lost 5 bases and 0 bases, there was a span of 6 bases. DNA for the CDR3: TGTGCCAGCAGTAGCGGGAGCACAGATACGCAGTATTTT. Protein product: CASSSGSTDTQYF.

The chain uses TRBV5-6 and TRBJ2-7; D is possibly TRBD1 (5 bases). Trimming took 1 base from V and 2 from J, leaving 7 bases between them. The CDR3 sequence is 13 residues long. Germline V gene sequence: CDR1 SGHDT, CDR2 YYEEEE. CDR3 sequence (DNA): TGTGCCAGCAGCTTGACAGGCCCCTACGAGCAGTACTTC. It codes for CASSLTGPYEQYF.

The chain has TRBV5-1 and TRBJ2-3; possibly TRBD1 for D (5 bases). In germline, CDR1 is SGHRS, CDR2 YFSETQ. The CDR3 is 14 residues long. The ends were cut back, 0 bases at V and 5 bases at J, with 10 bases in the middle. CDR3 region: CASSLEGQGDTQYF. The CDR3 DNA reads as TGCGCCAGCAGCTTGGAGGGGCAGGGAGATACGCAGTATTTT. The entire variable domain, with the rest obtained from reference TRBV5-1 and TRBJ2-3, is as follows: KAGVTQTPRYLIKTRGQQVTLSCSPISGHRSVSWYQQTPGQGLQFLFEYFSETQRNKGNFPGRFSGRQFSNSRSEMNVSTLELGDSALYLCASSLEGQGDTQYFGPGTRLTVL.

The CDR3 region has the DNA TGTGCCAGTAGTATCAGGTCAGGCAGGGTTAGCAATCAGCCCCAGCATTTT. Protein product: CASSIRSGRVSNQPQHF. The chain recombines TRBV19 with TRBJ1-5, with D perhaps matching TRBD1 (5 bases). CDR3 length equals 17 residues. Trimming took 3 bases from V and 0 from J, leaving 15 bases between them. Germline-derived CDR1 and CDR2 are LNHDA and SQIVND (reference sequence).

The chain is built from TRBV7-2 and TRBJ1-2; a possible D gene is TRBD1 (6 bases). Trimming took off 3 bases at V and 11 bases at J, with 22 bases between the two ends. There are 15 residues in the CDR3. Germline CDR1 and CDR2: SGHTA and FQGNSA. CDR3 nucleotide sequence: TGTGCCAGCAGCTTTACAGGGCTCGCCACCGGAGGTTACACCTTC. Translating gives CASSFTGLATGGYTF. Variable domain in full (rest from reference TRBV7-2 and TRBJ1-2): GAGVSQSPSNKVTEKGKDVELRCDPISGHTALYWYRQSLGQGLEFLIYFQGNSAPDKSGLPSDRFSAERTGGSVSTLTIQRTQQEDSAVYLCASSFTGLATGGYTFGSGTRLTVV.

The chain couples TRBV18 to TRBJ1-5, with 12 bases lining up with TRBD1. This CDR3 is built from 15 residues. Germline values: CDR1 KGHSH, CDR2 LQKENI. V was clipped by 4 bases and J by 7 bases; unmatched bases: 5. The CDR3, as DNA: TGTGCCAGCTCACAAGCGGGACAGGGGGCCCAGCCCCAGCATTTT. This encodes CASSQAGQGAQPQHF.

The chain combines TRBV29-1 with TRBJ1-2; no definite D call. Germline CDR1 SQVTM, CDR2 ANQGSEA. The V gene lost 3 bases and the J gene lost 5 bases, with 10 bases spanning the gap. This CDR3 comprises 12 residues. DNA for the CDR3: TGCAGCGTTGATGGCGGATTTTATGGCTACACCTTC. Its translation: CSVDGGFYGYTF.

The chain links TRBV6-5 to TRBJ1-6; 8 positions agree with TRBD1. Germline V CDR1 and CDR2: MNHEY, SVGAGI. Trimming cost V 8 bases and J 9 bases; bases outside gene matches: 12. This CDR3 has 15 amino acids. CDR3: CASADRQGTLSPLHF. In DNA form, the CDR3 reads TGTGCCAGCGCCGATCGACAGGGGACTCTTTCACCCCTCCACTTT.

This sequence joins TRBV28 and TRBJ2-1; D gene ambiguous. This CDR3 comprises 14 residues. Germline CDR1 and CDR2: MDHEN and SYDVKM. Trimming cost V 1 base and J 5 bases, with 9 bases left between them. CDR3 DNA sequence: TGTGCCAGCAGTTTATCGTGGGCGAACAATGAGCAGTTCTTC. Translating gives CASSLSWANNEQFF.

The rearrangement links TRBV6-9 to TRBJ2-1; D is undetermined. From germline, CDR1 is MNHGY and CDR2 SVAAGI. V dropped 4 bases and J dropped 2 bases, with 12 bases sitting between them. The CDR3 is made up of 15 amino acids. The CDR3 here is CASSFWRIPYNEQFF. In DNA, the CDR3 is TGTGCCAGCAGTTTCTGGCGGATTCCCTACAATGAGCAGTTCTTC.

V usage is TRBV4-1 and J usage is TRBJ1-1; D not resolved. Trimming removed 0 bases from V and 3 bases from J, with 17 bases in between. The CDR3 runs to 17 residues. Looked up from germline, CDR1 is MGHRA and CDR2 is YSYEKL. The CDR3 nucleotides are TGCGCCAGCAGCCAAGATCCGGGAAGGGCCTGGGACACTGAAGCTTTCTTT. Amino acids: CASSQDPGRAWDTEAFF.

This CDR3 reads CASSEAVGAPQNTEAFF. The CDR3, as DNA: TGTGCCAGCAGTGAAGCTGTGGGGGCGCCACAGAACACTGAAGCTTTCTTT. V and J are TRBV6-1 and TRBJ1-1; D might be TRBD1 (6 bases). From germline, CDR1 is MNHNS and CDR2 SASEGT. V was clipped by 0 bases and J by 1 base, with 15 bases between them. The CDR3 length is 17 residues.

The rearrangement joins TRBV28 to TRBJ2-1; D is possibly TRBD1 (5 bases). This CDR3 spans 11 amino acids. V lost 7 bases and J lost 10, with 11 bases in between. Germline CDR1 reads MDHEN; CDR2 reads SYDVKM. The CDR3 reads CASTIRGEQFF. In DNA, the CDR3 is TGTGCCAGCACCATAAGGGGCGAGCAGTTCTTC.

This clone was counted once. The rearrangement uses TRBV5-1 and TRBJ1-1; TRBD1 might be the D (6 bases). Germline V gene data show CDR1 as SGHRS and CDR2 as YFSETQ. CDR3 length equals 14 residues. V dropped 0 bases and J dropped 5 bases, with 11 bases sitting between them. The CDR3 coding sequence is TGCGCCAGCAGCTTGGTATCAGGGGATACTGAAGCTTTCTTT. Its translation: CASSLVSGDTEAFF.

V usage is TRBV5-1 and J usage is TRBJ2-7; a weak D match, TRBD1 (6 bases). This CDR3 region has 14 residues. Germline V gives CDR1 SGHRS, CDR2 YFSETQ. V was shortened by 0 bases and J by 4 bases, with 11 bases between the two germline ends. CDR3 residues: CASSLGTDIYEQYF. CDR3 sequence (DNA): TGCGCCAGCAGCTTGGGGACAGACATTTACGAGCAGTACTTC.

V usage is TRBV27 and J usage is TRBJ2-5; the match to TRBD1 covers 9 bases. Trimming removed 5 bases from V and 1 base from J; junction bases left unmatched: 8. The germline gives CDR1 MNHEY, CDR2 SMNVEV (reference sequence). The CDR3 runs to 16 residues. CDR3 region: CASSAGTGLAQETQYF. For the CDR3, the DNA is TGTGCCAGCAGTGCCGGGACAGGGCTGGCCCAAGAGACCCAGTACTTC.

The CDR3 DNA is TGTGCCACCAGTCCGGGACTAGCAAGAGGCGAGCAGTACTTC. It encodes CATSPGLARGEQYF. The chain couples TRBV15 to TRBJ2-7; 9 positions match TRBD2. Germline V lookup: CDR1 LNHNV, CDR2 YYDKDF (reference sequence). The CDR3 runs to 14 residues. The V and J ends lost 6 bases and 6 bases, in that order; junction bases with no gene match: 9.

The rearrangement joins TRBV6-1 to TRBJ2-7, with 7 positions matching TRBD1. CDR1 is MNHNS and CDR2 is SASEGT in the germline V gene. Unmatched junction bases numbered 4, after V lost 2 bases and J lost 0 bases. This CDR3 is 15 amino acids long. CDR3 protein: CASSEQGVSSYEQYF. DNA for the CDR3: TGTGCCAGCAGTGAACAGGGGGTGAGCTCCTACGAGCAGTACTTC.

This sequence joins TRBV7-9 and TRBJ1-5; unclear D gene. Germline CDR1 reads SEHNR; CDR2 reads FQNEAQ (reference sequence). The CDR3 contains 15 residues. V gave up 1 base and J gave up 0 bases, with 7 bases separating them. The CDR3 nucleotides read TGTGCCAGCAGCTTAGTCGGGGTTAGCAATCAGCCCCAGCATTTT. Its translation is CASSLVGVSNQPQHF.